Listed below are T cell receptor beta chains from one sample, sequenced in a study of shared clonotypes between healthy human individuals. Clones were sequenced by immunoSEQ multiplex PCR, and TCRdb holds only the in-frame ones, with some missing. The sample contains about 2.2 million clones, just under 95% of which appear only once. The specimen was naive CD8+ T cells from PBMCs. These receptors originate from a man between 18 and 29 years old in good health. Some clones in this sample may be carry-over from other donors' samples. CDR3s include the opening cysteine and the closing phenylalanine or tryptophan. A D gene is named only where the DNA matches it firmly. A clone size is listed for some rows: how often the clone was seen (once, few, many), or a class if it is expanded.

J gene	D gene	clone size	V gene	CDR3 protein	CDR3 DNA
TRBJ2-7	TRBD1	NA	TRBV2	CASSGRQGSRYEQYF	TGTGCCAGCAGTGGAAGACAGGGGAGCCGCTACGAGCAGTACTTC
TRBJ1-1	NA	few	TRBV19	CASSIDRFRGDTEAFF	TGTGCCAGTAGTATAGATCGTTTCAGGGGAGACACTGAAGCTTTCTTT
TRBJ1-1	NA	NA	TRBV27	CASSFTEGSAGAFF	TGTGCCAGCAGTTTCACCGAAGGATCAGCGGGGGCTTTCTTT
TRBJ2-7	TRBD1	NA	TRBV5-4	CASSPGTGVSYEQYF	TGTGCCAGCAGTCCCGGGACAGGGGTGTCCTACGAGCAGTACTTC
TRBJ2-7	NA	NA	TRBV19	CASSILPNYEQYF	TGTGCCAGTAGTATACTCCCCAACTACGAGCAGTACTTC
TRBJ1-1	NA	NA	TRBV27	CASSLGSLNTEAFF	TGTGCCAGCAGTTTAGGATCGCTGAACACTGAAGCTTTCTTT
TRBJ2-1	TRBD2	NA	TRBV9	CASSSSGRNEQFF	TGTGCCAGCAGTAGTAGCGGGAGGAATGAGCAGTTCTTC
TRBJ2-7	TRBD2	NA	TRBV7-9	CASSSSGLGPYEQYF	TGTGCCAGCAGCTCTTCCGGACTAGGACCTTACGAGCAGTACTTC
TRBJ2-7	NA	NA	TRBV15	CATSRGAGKSYEQYF	TGTGCCACCAGCAGAGGGGCAGGGAAATCCTACGAGCAGTACTTC
TRBJ2-1	TRBD2	NA	TRBV15	CATSRTLAGVADEQFF	TGTGCCACCAGCAGAACACTAGCGGGAGTAGCGGATGAGCAGTTCTTC
TRBJ2-5	NA	once	TRBV19	CASSPRGPETQYF	TGTGCCAGTAGTCCCCGGGGGCCAGAGACCCAGTACTTC
TRBJ1-1	NA	NA	TRBV27	CASSLSQGEVQTEAFF	TGTGCCAGCAGTTTATCGCAAGGAGAAGTGCAAACTGAAGCTTTCTTT
TRBJ2-1	NA	NA	TRBV5-1	CASSPGRDNEQFF	TGCGCCAGCAGCCCCGGACGAGACAATGAGCAGTTCTTC
TRBJ2-7	NA	NA	TRBV6-1	CASSEGLVLYEQYF	TGTGCCAGCAGTGAAGGGTTAGTGCTCTACGAGCAGTACTTC
TRBJ2-7	NA	NA	TRBV6-1	CASSESAGQQPLYEQYF	TGTGCCAGCAGTGAATCCGCAGGACAGCAACCCCTCTACGAGCAGTACTTC
TRBJ2-7	TRBD2	once	TRBV28	CASRGGPREQYF	TGTGCCAGCCGGGGAGGGCCCCGGGAGCAGTACTTC
TRBJ2-2	NA	NA	TRBV28	CASSLHGNTGELFF	TGTGCCAGCAGCCTTCACGGGAACACCGGGGAGCTGTTTTTT
TRBJ2-5	TRBD2	NA	TRBV11-2	CASSLGRWGLAGVQETQYF	TGTGCCAGCAGCTTAGGACGGTGGGGTCTAGCGGGAGTACAAGAGACCCAGTACTTC
TRBJ1-5	NA	NA	TRBV27	CASSPYPRQDAQPQHF	TGTGCCAGCAGCCCCTACCCCCGACAGGACGCTCAGCCCCAGCATTTT
TRBJ2-3	TRBD2	NA	TRBV4-3	CASSHTLAVADTQYF	TGCGCCAGCAGCCATACTCTAGCGGTCGCCGATACGCAGTATTTT
TRBJ1-2	NA	NA	TRBV19	CASSIGDRGYTF	TGTGCCAGTAGTATCGGGGACCGTGGCTACACCTTC
TRBJ2-5	TRBD2	NA	TRBV2	CASSSSPGGTSGKETQYF	TGTGCCAGCAGTTCTAGCCCAGGAGGGACTAGCGGAAAAGAGACCCAGTACTTC
TRBJ2-2	TRBD1	NA	TRBV9	CASSGRGQLNTGELFF	TGTGCCAGCAGCGGTCGGGGACAGCTGAACACCGGGGAGCTGTTTTTT
TRBJ2-5	NA	NA	TRBV11-2	CASSFPYGSGQETQYF	TGTGCCAGCAGCTTCCCCTACGGGTCGGGGCAAGAGACCCAGTACTTC
TRBJ1-1	NA	NA	TRBV28	CASSPEGVVTEAFF	TGTGCCAGCAGTCCGGAAGGGGTGGTCACTGAAGCTTTCTTT
TRBJ2-7	NA	NA	TRBV19	CASSPDRFSYEQYF	TGTGCCAGTAGTCCAGACCGTTTCTCCTACGAGCAGTACTTC
TRBJ2-1	NA	NA	TRBV7-9	CASSLGGSYNEQFF	TGTGCCAGCAGCTTAGGAGGATCCTACAATGAGCAGTTCTTC
TRBJ2-3	NA	NA	TRBV2	CASRSVADRTDTQYF	TGTGCCAGCCGCTCGGTAGCGGATCGCACAGATACGCAGTATTTT
TRBJ2-5	TRBD2	NA	TRBV19	CASSIDHWRGASQETQYF	TGTGCCAGTAGTATAGATCACTGGCGGGGGGCATCACAAGAGACCCAGTACTTC
TRBJ2-1	TRBD1	NA	TRBV28	CATYRGAYNEQFF	TGTGCCACGTACAGGGGGGCTTACAATGAGCAGTTCTTC
TRBJ2-7	TRBD1	once	TRBV15	CATSKTGVTYEQYF	TGTGCCACCAGCAAGACAGGGGTCACCTACGAGCAGTACTTC
TRBJ1-1	NA	NA	TRBV2	CASSGRSGSTMNTEAFF	TGTGCCAGCAGTGGCCGTTCGGGTTCCACTATGAACACTGAAGCTTTCTTT
TRBJ2-3	TRBD2	once	TRBV11-3	CASSKNGRAVDTQYF	TGTGCCAGCAGCAAAAACGGGAGGGCCGTAGATACGCAGTATTTT
TRBJ1-2	TRBD1	NA	TRBV7-9	CASSPRGTGTPLGVGYTF	TGTGCCAGCAGCCCTCGGGGGACAGGTACCCCCCTCGGTGTTGGCTACACCTTC
TRBJ2-7	TRBD1	NA	TRBV6-5	CASSSQGAYEQYF	TGTGCCAGCAGTTCCCAGGGGGCCTACGAGCAGTACTTC
TRBJ2-3	NA	NA	TRBV4-1	CASSQDFRGMEGTQYF	TGCGCCAGCAGCCAAGATTTCCGCGGGATGGAAGGTACGCAGTATTTT
TRBJ2-7	TRBD1	NA	TRBV7-2	CASSLFSQGTGAYEQYF	TGTGCCAGCAGCTTGTTCAGTCAAGGGACAGGGGCCTACGAGCAGTACTTC
TRBJ1-2	NA	NA	TRBV4-3	CASSQDKSNYGYTF	TGCGCCAGCAGCCAAGACAAATCTAACTATGGCTACACCTTC
TRBJ2-3	NA	NA	TRBV13	CASSQETDTQYF	TGTGCCAGCAGCCAGGAGACAGATACGCAGTATTTT
TRBJ1-2	NA	NA	TRBV20-1	CSAKAYGYTF	TGCAGTGCGAAGGCCTATGGCTACACCTTC
TRBJ1-2	NA	NA	TRBV29-1	CSVVGLGDGYTF	TGCAGCGTTGTAGGCCTAGGCGATGGCTACACCTTC
TRBJ2-1	TRBD2	NA	TRBV2	CASSVSSGSLNEQFF	TGTGCCAGCAGTGTGTCTAGCGGGAGCCTCAATGAGCAGTTCTTC
TRBJ2-7	NA	NA	TRBV5-1	CASSTDGYYEQYF	TGCGCCAGCAGCACGGACGGATACTACGAGCAGTACTTC
TRBJ1-1	NA	once	TRBV5-1	CASSPGPTIHMNTEAFF	TGCGCCAGCAGCCCGGGACCGACGATTCACATGAACACTGAAGCTTTCTTT
TRBJ2-6	NA	NA	TRBV9	CASSPGAESGANVLTF	TGTGCCAGCAGCCCCGGGGCCGAGTCTGGGGCCAACGTCCTGACTTTC
TRBJ2-7	NA	few	TRBV10-2	CASQGFSYEQYF	TGCGCCAGTCAGGGGTTTTCCTACGAGCAGTACTTC